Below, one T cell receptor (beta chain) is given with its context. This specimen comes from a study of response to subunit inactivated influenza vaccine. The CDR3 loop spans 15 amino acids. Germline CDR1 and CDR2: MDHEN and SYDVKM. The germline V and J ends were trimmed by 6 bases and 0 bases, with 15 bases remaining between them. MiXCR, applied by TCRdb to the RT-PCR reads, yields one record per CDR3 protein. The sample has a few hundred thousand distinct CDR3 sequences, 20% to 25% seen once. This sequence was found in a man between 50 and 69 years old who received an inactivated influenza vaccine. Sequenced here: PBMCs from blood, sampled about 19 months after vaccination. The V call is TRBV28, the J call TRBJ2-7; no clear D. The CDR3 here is CASSSRVWSSYEQYF. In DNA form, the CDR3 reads TGTGCCAGCAGCTCGCGAGTTTGGAGCTCCTACGAGCAGTACTTC.